A selection of T cell receptor beta chains follows, all from one sample in a study of blood T cell repertoires in COVID-19. The method was immunoSEQ multiplex PCR; TCRdb's version includes in-frame clones alone and lacks a portion of them. The sample lists around 250,000 clones, approximately 86% occurring once. The specimen sequenced was PBMCs or T cells enriched from blood (not recorded which). These receptors were obtained from a woman aged 45-65 years who had recovered from COVID-19. The CDR3 runs from the conserved cysteine through the conserved F or W. The D gene is left open where the match is weak. Clone size is stated in some rows and not others, as once, few, many or a class when expanded.

j_gene: TRBJ2-7
v_gene: TRBV19
d_gene: -
abundance: -
CDR3nt: TGTGCCAGTAGTATAGCAGGGGCCCTTTTCGGCCCCTACGAGCAGTACTTC
CDR3aa: CASSIAGALFGPYEQYF

j_gene: TRBJ1-1
v_gene: TRBV19
d_gene: -
abundance: -
CDR3nt: TGTGCCAGTAGTATTGCGCGGGAACTCGGAGCTTTCTTT
CDR3aa: CASSIARELGAFF

j_gene: TRBJ1-6
v_gene: TRBV3-1/TRBV3-2
d_gene: -
abundance: -
CDR3nt: TGTGCCAGCAGCCAAACTCGGGGGACGGGATCACCCCTCCACTTT
CDR3aa: CASSQTRGTGSPLHF

j_gene: TRBJ2-5
v_gene: TRBV4-3
d_gene: -
abundance: once
CDR3nt: TGCGCCAGCAGCCAAACCCCCCCAGGGGGGAATAAGGCGACCCAGTACTTC
CDR3aa: CASSQTPPGGNKATQYF

j_gene: TRBJ2-1
v_gene: TRBV5-1
d_gene: TRBD2
abundance: once
CDR3nt: TGCGCCAGCAGCTTGGTCGCTAGCGGGAGTAAGAATGAGCAGTTCTTC
CDR3aa: CASSLVASGSKNEQFF

j_gene: TRBJ1-2
v_gene: TRBV19
d_gene: -
abundance: -
CDR3nt: TGTGCCAGTAGTAACCCTCGCGGAGGGGTCTTCTATGGCTACACCTTC
CDR3aa: CASSNPRGGVFYGYTF

j_gene: TRBJ1-5
v_gene: TRBV28
d_gene: -
abundance: -
CDR3nt: TGTGCCAGCAGTCCGGAACAGGGTTTTAGCAATCAGCCCCAGCATTTT
CDR3aa: CASSPEQGFSNQPQHF

j_gene: TRBJ1-1
v_gene: TRBV19
d_gene: -
abundance: few
CDR3nt: TGTGCCAGTAGTATAAGGGCGGCGGGGAACACTGAAGCTTTCTTT
CDR3aa: CASSIRAAGNTEAFF

j_gene: TRBJ2-2
v_gene: TRBV2
d_gene: -
abundance: few
CDR3nt: TGTGCCAGCATAGGAGGGGAGAACACCGGGGAGCTGTTTTTT
CDR3aa: CASIGGENTGELFF

j_gene: TRBJ2-3
v_gene: TRBV9
d_gene: TRBD2
abundance: -
CDR3nt: TGTGCCAGCAGCGTGGGGACTAGCGGGATGTTTGGTACGCAGTATTTT
CDR3aa: CASSVGTSGMFGTQYF

j_gene: TRBJ2-1
v_gene: TRBV18
d_gene: TRBD2
abundance: -
CDR3nt: TGTGCCAGCTCACCAGGACTAGCGGGGCAGAATGAGCAGTTCTTC
CDR3aa: CASSPGLAGQNEQFF

j_gene: TRBJ1-6
v_gene: TRBV7-2
d_gene: TRBD1
abundance: -
CDR3nt: TGTGCCAGCAGCGAAACCGGGACAGGGGCGCGTACCCTCCACTTT
CDR3aa: CASSETGTGARTLHF

j_gene: TRBJ1-4
v_gene: TRBV4-1
d_gene: TRBD1
abundance: -
CDR3nt: TGCGCCAGCAGCCAATTGGGACAGGGAGATGAAAAACTGTTTTTT
CDR3aa: CASSQLGQGDEKLFF

j_gene: TRBJ1-2
v_gene: TRBV11-2
d_gene: -
abundance: -
CDR3nt: TGTGCCAGCAGCCCAAGCAACTATGGCTACACCTTC
CDR3aa: CASSPSNYGYTF

j_gene: TRBJ2-3
v_gene: TRBV7-6
d_gene: -
abundance: -
CDR3nt: TGTGCCAGCAGTACACCGGGACTCCCGGGGGCAGATACGCAGTATTTT
CDR3aa: CASSTPGLPGADTQYF

j_gene: TRBJ1-1
v_gene: TRBV2
d_gene: -
abundance: -
CDR3nt: TGTGCCAGCGACCGGGGTGTTGGTTATGACACTGAAGCTTTCTTT
CDR3aa: CASDRGVGYDTEAFF

j_gene: TRBJ1-2
v_gene: TRBV28
d_gene: -
abundance: -
CDR3nt: TGTGCCAGCAGTTCCACCGACAGGAACTATGGCTACACCTTC
CDR3aa: CASSSTDRNYGYTF

j_gene: TRBJ2-3
v_gene: TRBV24-1
d_gene: -
abundance: -
CDR3nt: TGTGCCACCAGTCTTAGCGGTACGCAGTATTTT
CDR3aa: CATSLSGTQYF

j_gene: TRBJ1-2
v_gene: TRBV19
d_gene: TRBD1
abundance: -
CDR3nt: TGTGCCAGTAGTATAGATGGGGACAGGTCATATGGCTACACCTTC
CDR3aa: CASSIDGDRSYGYTF

j_gene: TRBJ2-3
v_gene: TRBV6-4
d_gene: -
abundance: few
CDR3nt: TGTGCCAGCAGAAAAGGACTACCCACAGATACGCAGTATTTT
CDR3aa: CASRKGLPTDTQYF

j_gene: TRBJ2-7
v_gene: TRBV30
d_gene: -
abundance: few
CDR3nt: TGTGCCTGGCGGAACCTGGGACAGACTAGCGAGCAGTACTTC
CDR3aa: CAWRNLGQTSEQYF

j_gene: TRBJ1-2
v_gene: TRBV16
d_gene: -
abundance: -
CDR3nt: TGTGCCAGCAGCCAGGGCAACAACTATGGCTACACCTTC
CDR3aa: CASSQGNNYGYTF

j_gene: TRBJ2-1
v_gene: TRBV28
d_gene: TRBD1
abundance: -
CDR3nt: TGTGCCAGCAGCCGGCGACAGGGGAATCGCAATGAGCAGTTCTTC
CDR3aa: CASSRRQGNRNEQFF

j_gene: TRBJ1-6
v_gene: TRBV19
d_gene: -
abundance: -
CDR3nt: TGTGCCAGTAGCCCTAGACGCGGGAATTCACCCCTCCACTTT
CDR3aa: CASSPRRGNSPLHF

j_gene: TRBJ1-1
v_gene: TRBV27
d_gene: TRBD1
abundance: -
CDR3nt: TGTGCCAGCAGTCCACAATACGTCAGGGGGCGAGGGAACACTGAAGCTTTCTTT
CDR3aa: CASSPQYVRGRGNTEAFF

j_gene: TRBJ2-7
v_gene: TRBV5-8
d_gene: TRBD2
abundance: -
CDR3nt: TGTGCCACCACGAAGAGCGGGAGTTTTTACGAGCAGTACTTC
CDR3aa: CATTKSGSFYEQYF

j_gene: TRBJ1-2
v_gene: TRBV2
d_gene: -
abundance: -
CDR3nt: TGTGCCAGCAGTCTAACCCAGGGAACCTATGGCTACACCTTC
CDR3aa: CASSLTQGTYGYTF

j_gene: TRBJ2-2
v_gene: TRBV2
d_gene: -
abundance: -
CDR3nt: TGTGCCAGCAGGGGACTTGCGAACACCGGGGAGCTGTTTTTT
CDR3aa: CASRGLANTGELFF

j_gene: TRBJ2-7
v_gene: TRBV4-2
d_gene: -
abundance: -
CDR3nt: TGTGCCAGCAGCCGCCCGGGGTCCTACGAGCAGTACTTC
CDR3aa: CASSRPGSYEQYF

j_gene: TRBJ2-2
v_gene: TRBV9
d_gene: -
abundance: -
CDR3nt: TGTGCCAGCAGCTCTGGAGGACTAAACACCGGGGAGCTGTTTTTT
CDR3aa: CASSSGGLNTGELFF

j_gene: TRBJ2-3
v_gene: TRBV5-1
d_gene: TRBD2
abundance: -
CDR3nt: TGCGCCAGCAGCTTGGGGGTAGCGGGAGTTAGGGATACGCAGTATTTT
CDR3aa: CASSLGVAGVRDTQYF

j_gene: TRBJ2-2
v_gene: TRBV4-2
d_gene: -
abundance: once
CDR3nt: TGTGCCAGCAGCCGAGCAGGGGAGAGAGACACCGGGGAGCTGTTTTTT
CDR3aa: CASSRAGERDTGELFF

j_gene: TRBJ1-3
v_gene: TRBV18
d_gene: -
abundance: -
CDR3nt: TGTGCCAGCTCGAACGCCCAGGGAAGTGGAAACACCATATATTTT
CDR3aa: CASSNAQGSGNTIYF

j_gene: TRBJ2-7
v_gene: TRBV5-6
d_gene: TRBD1
abundance: -
CDR3nt: TGTGCCAGCAGCGCCGCCGGGACAGGGCCCTACGAGCAGTACTTC
CDR3aa: CASSAAGTGPYEQYF

j_gene: TRBJ2-4
v_gene: TRBV14
d_gene: -
abundance: -
CDR3nt: TGTGCCAGCAGCCAAGCGCTACGTTCCCCAAACATTCAGTACTTC
CDR3aa: CASSQALRSPNIQYF

j_gene: TRBJ2-2
v_gene: TRBV7-2
d_gene: TRBD2
abundance: -
CDR3nt: TGTGCCAGCAGAGGGGGACTAGAGCATATCACCGGGGAGCTGTTTTTT
CDR3aa: CASRGGLEHITGELFF

j_gene: TRBJ2-1
v_gene: TRBV7-9
d_gene: -
abundance: -
CDR3nt: TGTGCCAGCAGCCATCATCCAGGTAACCCGTTACTGAATGAGCAGTTCTTC
CDR3aa: CASSHHPGNPLLNEQFF

j_gene: TRBJ2-7
v_gene: TRBV27
d_gene: TRBD1
abundance: -
CDR3nt: TGTGCCAGCAGAACGGGACAGGACTACGAGCAGTACTTC
CDR3aa: CASRTGQDYEQYF

j_gene: TRBJ1-5
v_gene: TRBV4-2
d_gene: -
abundance: few
CDR3nt: TGTGCCAGCAGCCAAGATCCGGGGGGCGGTTTGTCCAATCAGCCCCAGCATTTT
CDR3aa: CASSQDPGGGLSNQPQHF

j_gene: TRBJ1-6
v_gene: TRBV6-1
d_gene: TRBD1
abundance: -
CDR3nt: TGTGCCAGCAGTGAAGGGGGGACAGGGCTGGTGAGCTCCTATAATTCACCCCTCCACTTT
CDR3aa: CASSEGGTGLVSSYNSPLHF

j_gene: TRBJ2-4
v_gene: TRBV7-8
d_gene: TRBD1
abundance: -
CDR3nt: TGTGCCAGCAGCTTAGGTTACAGGGGGACCAAAAACATTCAGTACTTC
CDR3aa: CASSLGYRGTKNIQYF

j_gene: TRBJ1-1
v_gene: TRBV30
d_gene: -
abundance: -
CDR3nt: TGTGCCTGGAGAAAGGACACGTACACTGAAGCTTTCTTT
CDR3aa: CAWRKDTYTEAFF

j_gene: TRBJ1-6
v_gene: TRBV30
d_gene: TRBD1
abundance: -
CDR3nt: TGTGCTTACTCAAAAAGACAGGGGAATTCACCCCTCCACTTT
CDR3aa: CAYSKRQGNSPLHF

j_gene: TRBJ1-4
v_gene: TRBV28
d_gene: -
abundance: -
CDR3nt: TGTGCCAGCAGTGGGCCTAATGAAAAACTGTTTTTT
CDR3aa: CASSGPNEKLFF

j_gene: TRBJ1-2
v_gene: TRBV10-3
d_gene: -
abundance: -
CDR3nt: TGTGCCATCAGTACAGGGTCCTATGGCTACACCTTC
CDR3aa: CAISTGSYGYTF

j_gene: TRBJ1-4
v_gene: TRBV5-5
d_gene: -
abundance: -
CDR3nt: TGTGCCAGCAGCTTGGGCTTTAGTGAAAAACTGTTTTTT
CDR3aa: CASSLGFSEKLFF

j_gene: TRBJ1-1
v_gene: TRBV18
d_gene: -
abundance: -
CDR3nt: TGTGCCAGCTCAGACCCAGGACAGACGAACAGTTTCTTT
CDR3aa: CASSDPGQTNSFF

j_gene: TRBJ2-7
v_gene: TRBV28
d_gene: -
abundance: -
CDR3nt: TGTGCCAGCATTAGCATCATAGCGCAGAACTACGAGCAGTACTTC
CDR3aa: CASISIIAQNYEQYF

j_gene: TRBJ2-7
v_gene: TRBV27
d_gene: TRBD2
abundance: -
CDR3nt: TGTGCCAGCAGTTCCGGGACTAGCGGGATCGAGCAGTACTTC
CDR3aa: CASSSGTSGIEQYF

j_gene: TRBJ1-5
v_gene: TRBV10-3
d_gene: TRBD1
abundance: -
CDR3nt: TGTGCCATCAGTGAATCCCGGACAGGGGATCAGCCCCAGCATTTT
CDR3aa: CAISESRTGDQPQHF

j_gene: TRBJ1-1
v_gene: TRBV2
d_gene: -
abundance: once
CDR3nt: TGTGCCAGCAGAGGACACCCGGGAGGTGGTACTGAAGCTTTCTTT
CDR3aa: CASRGHPGGGTEAFF